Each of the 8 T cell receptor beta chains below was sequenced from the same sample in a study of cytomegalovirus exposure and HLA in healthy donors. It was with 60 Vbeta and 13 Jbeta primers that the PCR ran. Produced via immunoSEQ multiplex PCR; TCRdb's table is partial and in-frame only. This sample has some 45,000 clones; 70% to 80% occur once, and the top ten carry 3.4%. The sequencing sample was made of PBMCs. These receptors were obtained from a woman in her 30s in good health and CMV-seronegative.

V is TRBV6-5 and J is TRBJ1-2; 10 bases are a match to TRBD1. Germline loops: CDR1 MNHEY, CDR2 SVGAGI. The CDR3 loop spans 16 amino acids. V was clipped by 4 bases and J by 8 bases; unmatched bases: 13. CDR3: CASSLTGTGDRNGYTF. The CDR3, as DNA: TGTGCCAGCAGTTTAACCGGGACAGGGGATCGGAACGGCTACACCTTC.

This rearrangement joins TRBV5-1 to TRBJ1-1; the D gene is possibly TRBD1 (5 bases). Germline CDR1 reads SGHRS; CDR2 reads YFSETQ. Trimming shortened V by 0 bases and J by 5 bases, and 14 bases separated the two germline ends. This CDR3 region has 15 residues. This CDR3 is CASSLDRGKWTEAFF. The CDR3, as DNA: TGCGCCAGCAGCTTGGATCGGGGGAAGTGGACTGAAGCTTTCTTT.

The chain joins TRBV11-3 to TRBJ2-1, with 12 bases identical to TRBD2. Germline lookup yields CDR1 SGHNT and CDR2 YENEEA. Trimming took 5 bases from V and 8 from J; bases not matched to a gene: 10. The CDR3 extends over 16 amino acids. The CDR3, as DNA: TGTGCCAGCAGCCTGAGTCTAGCGGGAGGGTGGGATGAGCAGTTCTTC. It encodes CASSLSLAGGWDEQFF.

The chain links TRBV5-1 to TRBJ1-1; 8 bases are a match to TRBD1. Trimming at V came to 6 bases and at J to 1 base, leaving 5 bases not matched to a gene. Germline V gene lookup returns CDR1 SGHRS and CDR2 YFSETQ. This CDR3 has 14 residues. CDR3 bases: TGCGCCAGCACCGGACAGGGAACGAACACTGAAGCTTTCTTT. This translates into CASTGQGTNTEAFF. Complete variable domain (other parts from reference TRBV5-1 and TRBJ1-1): KAGVTQTPRYLIKTRGQQVTLSCSPISGHRSVSWYQQTPGQGLQFLFEYFSETQRNKGNFPGRFSGRQFSNSRSEMNVSTLELGDSALYLCASTGQGTNTEAFFGQGTRLTVV.

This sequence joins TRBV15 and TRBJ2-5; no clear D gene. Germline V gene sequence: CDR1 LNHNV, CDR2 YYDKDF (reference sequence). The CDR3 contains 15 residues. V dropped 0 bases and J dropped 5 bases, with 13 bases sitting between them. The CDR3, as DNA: TGTGCCACCAGCAGAGATCGGGTGGCTATGGAGACCCAGTACTTC. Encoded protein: CATSRDRVAMETQYF.

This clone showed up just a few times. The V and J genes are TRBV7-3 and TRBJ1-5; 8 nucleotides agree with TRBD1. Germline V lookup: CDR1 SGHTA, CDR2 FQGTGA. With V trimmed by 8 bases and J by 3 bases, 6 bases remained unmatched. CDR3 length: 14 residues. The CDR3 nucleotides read TGTGCCAGCTCGGACAGGGTCAACAATCAGCCCCAGCATTTT. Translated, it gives CASSDRVNNQPQHF. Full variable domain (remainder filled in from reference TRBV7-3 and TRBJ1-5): GAGVSQTPSNKVTEKGKYVELRCDPISGHTALYWYRQSLGQGPEFLIYFQGTGAADDSGLPNDRFFAVRPEGSVSTLKIQRTERGDSAVYLCASSDRVNNQPQHFGDGTRLSIL.

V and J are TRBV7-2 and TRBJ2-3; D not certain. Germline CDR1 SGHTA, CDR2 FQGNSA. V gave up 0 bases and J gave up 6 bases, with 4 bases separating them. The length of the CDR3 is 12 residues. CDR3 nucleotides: TGTGCCAGCAGCTTAGCTCGGGATACGCAGTATTTT. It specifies CASSLARDTQYF.

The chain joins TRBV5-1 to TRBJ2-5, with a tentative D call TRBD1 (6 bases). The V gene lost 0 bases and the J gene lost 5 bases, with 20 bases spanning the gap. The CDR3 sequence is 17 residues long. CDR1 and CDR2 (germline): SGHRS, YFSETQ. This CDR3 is CASSLGTTGNWGETQYF. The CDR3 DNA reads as TGCGCCAGCAGCTTGGGAACTACAGGGAACTGGGGGGAGACCCAGTACTTC.